Each of the 26 T cell receptor beta chains below was sequenced from the same sample in a study of siplizumab effects on memory and regulatory T cells. Sequencing used immunoSEQ multiplex PCR; TCRdb keeps in-frame clones, though not all of them. The sample records around 110,000 clones, about 95% being singletons. The sample taken for sequencing was non-Treg CD4+ T cells sorted from blood. These receptors originate from a human donor in good health.

The gene calls are TRBV2 and TRBJ1-5; D might be TRBD1 (6 bases). Germline lookup yields CDR1 SNHLY and CDR2 FYNNEI. The CDR3 totals 18 residues. V lost 7 bases to trimming and J lost 4 bases, with 26 bases between them. The CDR3 region has the DNA TGTGCCAGCATTTCCTCGCGGTATACAGGGAAGGTTAATCAGCCCCAGCATTTT. Translating it yields CASISSRYTGKVNQPQHF.

This rearrangement joins TRBV6-6 to TRBJ1-4; D remains ambiguous. This CDR3 region has 16 residues. CDR1 MNHNY and CDR2 SVGAGI come from the germline V gene (reference sequence). V lost 2 bases and J 0 bases, leaving 10 bases between the germline ends. This chain's CDR3 is CASSYPQSATNEKLFF. The CDR3 DNA reads as TGTGCCAGCAGTTACCCCCAGTCTGCAACTAATGAAAAACTGTTTTTT.

This chain's CDR3 is CASSVGGGIKQYF. CDR3 DNA: TGTGCCAGCAGCGTAGGTGGTGGGATTAAGCAGTACTTC. This chain uses TRBV27 with TRBJ2-7; no firm D call. The CDR3 length is 13 residues. The V and J ends lost 6 bases and 8 bases respectively, with 17 bases between them. From germline, CDR1 is MNHEY and CDR2 SMNVEV (reference sequence).

This chain connects TRBV7-2 to TRBJ2-7, with TRBD1 matching 7 bases. Germline values: CDR1 SGHTA, CDR2 FQGNSA. This CDR3 region has 14 residues. Trimming removed 4 bases from V and 1 base from J; junction bases left unmatched: 4. CDR3 nucleotides: TGTGCCAGCAGCTCGTACAGGGGTTCCTACGAGCAGTACTTC. Translation gives CASSSYRGSYEQYF. Complete variable domain (other parts from reference TRBV7-2 and TRBJ2-7): GAGVSQSPSNKVTEKGKDVELRCDPISGHTALYWYRQSLGQGLEFLIYFQGNSAPDKSGLPSDRFSAERTGGSVSTLTIQRTQQEDSAVYLCASSSYRGSYEQYFGPGTRLTVT.

This clone was counted only a few times. The gene calls are TRBV6-5 and TRBJ1-6, with 8 bases lining up with TRBD1. The V segment lost 4 bases and the J segment 10 bases; nucleotides outside the gene matches: 6. Germline lookup yields CDR1 MNHEY and CDR2 SVGAGI. The CDR3 spans 14 residues. The DNA for the CDR3 is TGTGCCAGCAGTTTGGGACAGGCTAACTCACCCCTCCACTTT. Translated, it gives CASSLGQANSPLHF.

The chain recombines TRBV7-2 with TRBJ1-4, with D hard to call. The CDR3 runs to 14 residues. Per the germline V gene, CDR1 is SGHTA and CDR2 is FQGNSA. The V end lost 1 base, the J end lost 5 bases, and 8 bases lay between the germline ends. This CDR3 reads CASSLGPVNEKLFF. In DNA form, the CDR3 reads TGTGCCAGCAGCTTAGGGCCAGTAAATGAAAAACTGTTTTTT.

J is TRBJ2-5 and V is TRBV19; 8 bases map to TRBD1. With 1 base clipped from V and 4 bases from J, the junction kept 5 bases outside the gene matches. CDR3 length equals 15 residues. Per the germline V gene, CDR1 is LNHDA and CDR2 is SQIVND (reference sequence). DNA for the CDR3: TGTGCCAGTAGTATAGGGGACAGGCGTCCAGAGACCCAGTACTTC. It translates to CASSIGDRRPETQYF.

The chain uses TRBV18 and TRBJ2-1; 8 bases line up with TRBD1. V lost 0 bases to trimming and J lost 4 bases; unmatched junction nucleotides: 5. This CDR3 spans 16 amino acids. Germline V gene sequence: CDR1 KGHSH, CDR2 LQKENI. CDR3 region: CASSPPGTGLYNEQFF. CDR3 bases: TGTGCCAGCTCACCACCGGGGACAGGTCTTTACAATGAGCAGTTCTTC.

This clone has a single count. The V gene is TRBV7-9, the J gene TRBJ2-6; D call uncertain. Per the germline V gene, CDR1 is SEHNR and CDR2 is FQNEAQ (reference sequence). The CDR3 totals 13 residues. The CDR3 DNA reads as TGTGCGCCTCGTGGCTCTGGGGCCAACGTCCTGACTTTC. It translates to CAPRGSGANVLTF.

The chain recombines TRBV5-4 with TRBJ2-7, with a weak D call TRBD1 (6 bases). The CDR3 covers 13 residues. Germline V gives CDR1 SGHNT, CDR2 YYREEE (reference sequence). The germline V and J ends were trimmed by 5 bases and 5 bases, with 14 bases remaining between them. The CDR3 protein is CASRPGHLDEQYF. CDR3 DNA sequence: TGTGCCAGCAGGCCGGGACACTTAGACGAGCAGTACTTC.

The chain carries TRBV16 and TRBJ1-4; D remains ambiguous. V lost 4 bases to trimming and J lost 0 bases, with 9 bases between them. The V gene's germline CDR1 is KGHSY and CDR2 FQNENV. This CDR3 is 15 amino acids long. CDR3 loop: CASSLRRTTNEKLFF. CDR3 nucleotide sequence: TGTGCCAGCAGCCTACGACGAACAACTAATGAAAAACTGTTTTTT. The full variable domain, with the rest looked up from reference TRBV16 and TRBJ1-4, is GEEVAQTPKHLVRGEGQKAKLYCAPIKGHSYVFWYQQVLKNEFKFLISFQNENVFDETGMPKERFSAKCLPNSPCSLEIQATKLEDSAVYFCASSLRRTTNEKLFFGSGTQLSVL.

This chain links TRBV4-1 with TRBJ1-2; 10 bases map to TRBD1. The V segment lost 1 base and the J segment 5 bases; nucleotides outside the gene matches: 4. This CDR3 region has 15 residues. Germline values: CDR1 MGHRA, CDR2 YSYEKL. The CDR3 DNA sequence: TGCGCCAGCAGCCAAGGACAGGGGGCTTGGTATGGCTACACCTTC. Amino acid sequence: CASSQGQGAWYGYTF.

The chain carries TRBV10-1 and TRBJ2-3; D not resolved. Germline-derived CDR1 and CDR2 are WNHNN and SYGVQD (reference sequence). Trimming took off 0 bases at V and 3 bases at J, with 10 bases between the two ends. This CDR3 comprises 15 residues. CDR3 loop: CASSESGRLTDTQYF. The CDR3 DNA reads as TGCGCCAGCAGTGAGTCGGGCCGACTTACAGATACGCAGTATTTT.

DNA of the CDR3: TGTGCCTCGGGCCCTAATAGTTACGAGCAGTACTTC. It yields the protein CASGPNSYEQYF. The rearrangement uses TRBV7-2 and TRBJ2-7; D call uncertain. The CDR3 sequence is 12 residues long. Germline assignment: CDR1 SGHTA and CDR2 FQGNSA. V was shortened by 11 bases and J by 4 bases, with 15 bases between the two germline ends. Looking up the rest from reference TRBV7-2 and TRBJ2-7 gives the full variable domain: GAGVSQSPSNKVTEKGKDVELRCDPISGHTALYWYRQSLGQGLEFLIYFQGNSAPDKSGLPSDRFSAERTGGSVSTLTIQRTQQEDSAVYLCASGPNSYEQYFGPGTRLTVT.

This sequence joins TRBV6-1 and TRBJ1-2; D is possibly TRBD1 (6 bases). This CDR3 is 13 amino acids long. The germline V gene encodes CDR1 MNHNS and CDR2 SASEGT. V lost 0 bases, J lost 8 bases, and 10 bases lay in between. CDR3 nucleotides: TGTGCCAGCAGTGAAGCCCGGGGGCAAGGCTACACCTTC. Its protein is CASSEARGQGYTF.

In this sample, this clone turned up a few times. The J gene is TRBJ1-2, the V gene TRBV5-1, with TRBD1 matching 8 bases. V was clipped by 2 bases and J by 5 bases; unmatched bases: 5. Germline CDR1 SGHRS, CDR2 YFSETQ. The CDR3 is 14 residues long. CDR3 in amino acids: CASSFDRGPYGYTF. The CDR3 DNA follows: TGCGCCAGCAGCTTCGACAGGGGACCTTATGGCTACACCTTC.

Concerning this clone: Different DNA sequences within this sample yield the same CDR3. This chain links TRBV6-4 with TRBJ2-3; 8 bases line up with TRBD2. This CDR3 region has 13 residues. The germline CDR1 and CDR2 sequences are MRHNA and SNTAGT. J was trimmed by 6 bases and V by 6 bases; bases with no gene match: 5. The CDR3 DNA follows: TGTGCCAGCAGCCCGGGAGGGGCGGATACGCAGTATTTT. It encodes CASSPGGADTQYF.

V usage is TRBV5-1 and J usage is TRBJ1-2, with 7 bases that match TRBD1. The CDR3 covers 14 residues. The trim removed 0 bases at V and 3 bases at J, leaving 2 bases unmatched. In germline, CDR1 is SGHRS, CDR2 YFSETQ. This CDR3 reads CASSLADRDYGYTF. For the CDR3, the DNA is TGCGCCAGCAGCTTGGCAGACAGGGACTATGGCTACACCTTC.

This clone appeared a single time. This sequence joins TRBV6-1 and TRBJ1-4, with unresolved D. There are 15 residues in the CDR3. V lost 4 bases, J lost 0 bases, and 9 bases lay in between. Germline assignment: CDR1 MNHNS and CDR2 SASEGT. This CDR3 is CASSASWATNEKLFF. CDR3 nucleotides: TGTGCCAGCAGTGCCAGTTGGGCAACTAATGAAAAACTGTTTTTT.

The chain carries TRBV14 and TRBJ2-5; D remains unclear. CDR1 and CDR2 (germline): SGHDN, FVKESK. Trimming stripped 4 bases from V and 4 bases from J, with 10 bases between. This CDR3 spans 13 amino acids. CDR3 in DNA: TGTGCCAGCAGCCGCTTAGGACGAGAGACCCAGTACTTC. This gives the protein CASSRLGRETQYF.

A remark on this clone: A read error may produce the germline difference seen at one junction end. The J gene is TRBJ1-2, the V gene TRBV5-4, with 12 bases aligning to TRBD1. The CDR3 loop spans 14 amino acids. The germline CDR1 and CDR2 sequences are SGHNT and YYREEE (reference sequence). The CDR3 is CASSLGQGAGGYTF. The CDR3, as DNA: TGTGCCAGCAGTTTGGGACAGGGGGCCGGCGGCTACACCTTC.

The chain combines TRBV5-1 with TRBJ2-1; D possibly corresponds to TRBD1 (6 bases). V lost 0 bases, J lost 4 bases, and 11 bases lay in between. Germline V lookup: CDR1 SGHRS, CDR2 YFSETQ. The CDR3 runs to 15 residues. CDR3 bases: TGCGCCAGCAGCTTGGGGCAGGGGAAGTACAATGAGCAGTTCTTC. Translated, it gives CASSLGQGKYNEQFF.

The CDR3 spells CASTTGATGANVLTF. CDR3 bases: TGTGCCAGTACCACCGGGGCAACTGGGGCCAACGTCCTGACTTTC. The chain links TRBV19 to TRBJ2-6; tentatively, D is TRBD1 or TRBD2 (5 bases each). There are 15 residues in the CDR3. Between the trimmed V and J ends, which lost 7 bases and 2 bases, there was a span of 12 bases. Germline assignment: CDR1 LNHDA and CDR2 SQIVND (reference sequence).

The chain recombines TRBV5-4 with TRBJ2-1; TRBD2 agrees at 9 bases. The germline V gene has CDR1 SGHNT and CDR2 YYREEE (reference sequence). V shed 6 bases and J 4 bases; nucleotides not matched to a gene: 11. CDR3 length: 16 residues. The CDR3 DNA reads as TGTGCCAGCAAATCCGCGGGAGGGTGGTCTTACAATGAGCAGTTCTTC. Protein product: CASKSAGGWSYNEQFF. Full variable domain (outside the CDR3, taken from reference TRBV5-4 and TRBJ2-1): ETGVTQSPTHLIKTRGQQVTLRCSSQSGHNTVSWYQQALGQGPQFIFQYYREEENGRGNFPPRFSGLQFPNYSSELNVNALELDDSALYLCASKSAGGWSYNEQFFGPGTRLTVL.

The chain has TRBV7-2 and TRBJ2-7, with D maybe TRBD2 (7 bases). The CDR3 consists of 14 residues. The germline V gene encodes CDR1 SGHTA and CDR2 FQGNSA. V dropped 1 base and J dropped 7 bases, with 14 bases sitting between them. The CDR3, as DNA: TGTGCCAGCAGCTTAGGCCGGGGGGCGTGGGAGCAGTACTTC. Encoded protein: CASSLGRGAWEQYF.

In this sample, this clone turned up once. The chain links TRBV7-9 to TRBJ1-5; a weak D match, TRBD1 (5 bases). The germline CDR1 and CDR2 sequences are SEHNR and FQNEAQ (reference sequence). V lost 5 bases to trimming and J lost 5 bases, with 13 bases between them. There are 14 residues in the CDR3. The CDR3 nucleotides read TGTGCCAGCAGCCTAGATACAGGCGATCAGCCCCAGCATTTT. This encodes CASSLDTGDQPQHF.